One T cell receptor beta chain is described in this entry. Primers: 60 Vbeta forward and 13 Jbeta reverse. The protocol was immunoSEQ multiplex PCR, while the TCRdb copy is restricted to in-frame clones and leaves out a portion. The table shows 90,000 to 100,000 clones, with 76% occurring only once. The data were taken from a study of cytomegalovirus exposure and HLA in healthy donors. With 4 bases removed from V and 1 base from J, the gap between germline ends came to 11 bases. Germline-derived CDR1 and CDR2 are LNHDA and SQIVND (reference sequence). CDR3 length: 16 residues. The rearrangement joins TRBV19 to TRBJ2-6; possible D gene TRBD1, 6 bases. The TCR comes from a man aged 35-49 years in good health and CMV-seronegative. Sequenced input: PBMCs. The CDR3 protein is CASSRWGQSGANVLTF. The DNA of the CDR3 is TGTGCCAGTAGTAGGTGGGGGCAGTCTGGGGCCAACGTCCTGACTTTC.